The 4 T cell receptor beta chains in this list originate from one sample, sequenced in a study of shared clonotypes between healthy human individuals. CD45RO negativity and positive selection for CCR7 defined naive CD8 cells, a population that excluded terminally differentiated effector memory CD45RA+ cells. Produced via immunoSEQ multiplex PCR; TCRdb's table is partial and in-frame only. The sample holds hundreds of thousands of clones; approximately 96% are singletons and the top ten take roughly 0.12%. Sequences were obtained from naive CD8+ T cells sorted from blood. Receptor source: a woman in her twenties or thirties in good health.

The chain recombines TRBV2 with TRBJ1-5; D is unclear. Germline V gene sequence: CDR1 SNHLY, CDR2 FYNNEI. The CDR3 extends over 13 amino acids. V was cut by 3 bases and J by 5 bases, with 8 bases left in between. CDR3 loop: CASSEGGDQPQHF. The CDR3 coding sequence is TGTGCCAGCAGTGAGGGCGGGGATCAGCCCCAGCATTTT. The variable domain in full, completed from reference TRBV2 and TRBJ1-5, reads EPEVTQTPSHQVTQMGQEVILRCVPISNHLYFYWYRQILGQKVEFLVSFYNNEISEKSEIFDDQFSVERPDGSNFTLKIRSTKLEDSAMYFCASSEGGDQPQHFGDGTRLSIL.

This clone has more than one count but fewer than ten. The chain combines TRBV30 with TRBJ1-5; D gene ambiguous. The CDR3 spans 13 residues. V gave up 7 bases and J gave up 1 base, with 11 bases separating them. Looked up from germline, CDR1 is GTSNPN and CDR2 is SVGIG (reference sequence). The CDR3 nucleotides read TGTGCCTCGGGCCAGAGAAGCAATCAGCCCCAGCATTTT. It translates to CASGQRSNQPQHF.

The chain joins TRBV7-8 to TRBJ2-5, with D maybe TRBD1 (7 bases). The J call is uncertain, as TRBJ2-7 better fits the DNA end. This CDR3 spans 16 amino acids. The V gene's germline CDR1 is SGHVS and CDR2 FQNEAQ. The CDR3 DNA follows: TGTGCCAGCAGCTTATTAGGAGGGGGCGGCTCCTACGAGCAGTACTTC. The encoded protein is CASSLLGGGGSYEQYF.

V usage is TRBV7-9 and J usage is TRBJ2-5; 9 bases align to TRBD1. The DNA end is a closer match to TRBJ2-7, so the J assignment may be wrong. The CDR3 spans 16 residues. CDR1 is SEHNR and CDR2 is FQNEAQ in the germline V gene (reference sequence). In DNA form, the CDR3 reads TGTGCCAGCAGCCCCCCCATGGGGACAGGGACCTACGAGCAGTACTTC. It encodes CASSPPMGTGTYEQYF.